The present entry profiles one T cell receptor (beta chain) with its context. Its antigen has not been determined. Nothing much larger sits one base from this clone, and base qualities are not available. This entry is derived from a study of Ad26.COV2.S vaccination and SARS-CoV-2 variants (dated by TCRdb to the early 2020s). Turning to the overall study: Vaccine-arm donors were drawn from COV1001, a multicentre, randomized, double-blind, placebo-controlled phase I-IIa trial of Ad26.COV2.S in healthy adults. The TCR-sequenced set comprised around 30 samples: roughly 19 Ad26.COV2.S vaccine recipients, 5 placebo recipients and 8 SARS-CoV-2 convalescent individuals. Throughout the experiments and outcome assessment, investigators stayed blinded to trial group allocation. Ad26.COV2.S was administered intramuscularly at 5 x 10^10 or 1 x 10^11 viral particles, either as a single shot or as two shots given 56 days apart. Trial participants were randomized into five groups of five, in which low-dose or high-dose Ad26.COV2.S was given once or twice, or placebo was given on both occasions. TCRbeta repertoire sequencing was used to assess the specificity and breadth of SARS-CoV-2-reactive T cell receptors after Ad26.COV2.S vaccination. Overall study outcomes, separate from this receptor: The study lacked the statistical power to compare responses across vaccine doses or regimens. Ad26.COV2.S recipients had higher spike-specific TCR breadth than placebo recipients (P = 0.0014). Non-spike TCR breadth was comparable between vaccine and placebo recipients, consistent with the vaccine containing only spike. It was noted by the authors that total T cell responses may have been underestimated by the TCR breadth and depth analyses. Substantial breadth of spike-specific CD8+ and CD4+ T cell responses was reported after vaccination.

The treatment or condition label here, explained by the study, means: 19 received Ad26.COV2.S at low or high dose, single or two shots; about 5 received placebo; per-sample allocation not given. For vaccine and placebo recipients, repertoires were sequenced using samples collected on day 63 after the first injection. Between 29 July and 7 August 2020, Cohort 1b enrolled 25 adults aged 18-55 years at one site in Boston, USA. Ad26.COV2.S was a replication-incompetent adenovirus type 26 vector expressing a prefusion-stabilized SARS-CoV-2 spike protein from the original Wuhan strain. The germline V end is reduced by 4 bases and the J end by 1 base; junction bases left unmatched: 7. Spanning cysteine to phenylalanine, the CDR3 consists of 15 amino acids. Only CDR3 DNA is held: 45 bases, read in frame from base 1. Sequences SGHRS (CDR1) and YFSETQ (CDR2) are obtained from the germline V gene. The immunoSEQ Assay was used to sequence TCRbeta CDR3 regions. After extraction, genomic DNA underwent amplification by bias-controlled multiplex PCR, followed by high-throughput sequencing. The study's own analysis went as follows. To quantify the absolute abundance of every unique TCRbeta CDR3 region, sequences were collapsed and filtered. T cell fraction was estimated by normalizing TCRbeta template counts to usable DNA, with usable DNA measured through amplification of reference genes found in all nucleated cells. Repertoire TCRs were annotated as SARS-CoV-2-specific by exact matching of V gene, CDR3 amino acid sequence and J gene to a known reactive TCR set. MIRA supplied the reference SARS-CoV-2 TCR set, which was filtered for enrichment in COVID-19-positive ImmuneCODE repertoires so that public or cross-reactive TCRs were removed. Drawing on the MIRA antigens, annotated TCRs were analysed further at the level of specific ORF or position within ORF. Depth was the summed frequency of annotated unique rearrangements, while breadth was defined as annotated unique rearrangements over total unique productive rearrangements. TCR breadth was compared between groups using two-sided Wilcoxon rank-sum tests. Entries here come from immuneACCESS through TCRdb and include only in-frame sequences with V and J called. Some clones fail to appear in such tables; in the studies checked, an unresolved V gene covers under half of the shortfall, and the cause of the remainder is unknown. V and J calls and clone size come straight from that table; D and trimming were deduced from the DNA. The sample records around 380,000 clones, 88% of which are singletons. Jointly, the top ten make up about 3.6% of the sample.

The chain joins TRBV5-1 to TRBJ1-1, with 7 bases in between that match TRBD1. Here the sequenced sample was peripheral blood, taken in a trial of Ad26.COV2.S vaccine versus placebo. The sequence derives from a person aged 18-65 years who received the Ad26.COV2.S COVID-19 vaccine or a placebo. The nucleotides are TGCGCCAGCAGCCCTACGACAGGGCGGAACACTGAAGCTTTCTTT. This yields the protein CASSPTTGRNTEAFF.